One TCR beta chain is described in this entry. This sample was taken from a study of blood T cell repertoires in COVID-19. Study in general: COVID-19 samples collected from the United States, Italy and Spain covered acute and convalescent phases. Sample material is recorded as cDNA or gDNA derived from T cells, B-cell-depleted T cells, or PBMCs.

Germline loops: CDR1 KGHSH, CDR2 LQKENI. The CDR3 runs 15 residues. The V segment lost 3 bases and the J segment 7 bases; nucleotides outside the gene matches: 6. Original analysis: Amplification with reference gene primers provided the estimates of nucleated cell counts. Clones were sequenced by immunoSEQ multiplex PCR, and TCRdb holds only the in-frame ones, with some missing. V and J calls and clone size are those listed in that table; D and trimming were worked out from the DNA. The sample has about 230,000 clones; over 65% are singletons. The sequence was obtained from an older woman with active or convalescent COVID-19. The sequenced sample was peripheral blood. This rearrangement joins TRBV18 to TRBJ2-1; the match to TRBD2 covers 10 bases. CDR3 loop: CASSPVAGGGNEQFF. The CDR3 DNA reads TGTGCCAGCTCACCGGTAGCGGGAGGAGGGAATGAGCAGTTCTTC.